This T cell receptor beta chain was sequenced during a study of Ad26.COV2.S vaccination and SARS-CoV-2 variants. Study-level findings and limits: The breadth of spike-specific CD8+ and CD4+ T cell responses after vaccination was reportedly substantial.

Treatment noted: some 20 received Ad26.COV2.S at low or high dose, single or two shots; a few received placebo; per-sample allocation not given. Following the first vaccine or placebo injection, samples were taken on day 63. A Boston adult aged 18-55 years was the donor. The CDR3 length is 14 residues. Germline values: CDR1 MNHNS, CDR2 SASEGT. V shed 3 bases and J shed 4 bases, with 13 bases lying between them. The protocol was immunoSEQ multiplex PCR, while the TCRdb copy is restricted to in-frame clones and leaves out a portion. Counted here are around 250,000 clones, approximately 87% occurring once; the ten biggest clones make up around 3%. As for this clone: The antigen remains undetermined.

The starting material was peripheral blood, obtained in a trial of Ad26.COV2.S vaccine versus placebo. The sequence derives from a person aged 18-60 years who received the Ad26.COV2.S COVID-19 vaccine or a placebo. This sequence joins TRBV6-1 and TRBJ2-7; TRBD1 might be the D (5 bases). The CDR3 protein is CASSEGRAWYEQYF. The CDR3 region has the DNA TGTGCCAGCAGTGAGGGCAGGGCCTGGTACGAGCAGTACTTC.